A selection of T cell receptor beta chains follows, all from one sample in a study of preoperative IRX-2 immunotherapy in early breast cancer. The table came from immunoSEQ multiplex PCR; TCRdb's copy has only in-frame clones and leaves some out. The sample consists of tens of thousands of clones, roughly 80% of them appearing once. The sample in question was lymph node tissue, obtained after IRX-2 immunotherapy. These receptors were collected from a human donor with breast cancer. Both conserved end residues are part of each CDR3. Each record gives: CDR3 DNA, CDR3 protein, V gene, J gene, clone size, D gene. A D gene is named only where the DNA matches it firmly. Clone size is shown for a subset of rows, as once, few, many or a class of expanded clone.

cdr3_nt: TGTGCCAGCTCACCCCATCCCAATCAGCCCCAGCATTTT; cdr3_aa: CASSPHPNQPQHF; v_call: TRBV18; j_call: TRBJ1-5; clone_size: NA; d_call: NA
cdr3_nt: TGTGCCAGCAGCTTGGTTGTGGTTTCCCCTGGGGCCGGGGAGCTGTTTTTT; cdr3_aa: CASSLVVVSPGAGELFF; v_call: TRBV11-3; j_call: TRBJ2-2; clone_size: NA; d_call: NA
cdr3_nt: TGTGCCAGTAGCCCCGCCCACGGCGAGCAGTACTTC; cdr3_aa: CASSPAHGEQYF; v_call: TRBV19; j_call: TRBJ2-7; clone_size: NA; d_call: NA
cdr3_nt: TGTGCCAGCAGCCTTACAGGGTTCGCAGATACGCAGTATTTT; cdr3_aa: CASSLTGFADTQYF; v_call: TRBV11-3; j_call: TRBJ2-3; clone_size: NA; d_call: NA
cdr3_nt: TGTGCCAGCAGCTGGGAGGGACAGGGGGTAGAGACCCAGTACTTC; cdr3_aa: CASSWEGQGVETQYF; v_call: TRBV11-3; j_call: TRBJ2-5; clone_size: few; d_call: TRBD1
cdr3_nt: TGCGCCAGCAGCTTGGGGGCCGTAGGACACTCGACGAGAAACACCATATATTTT; cdr3_aa: CASSLGAVGHSTRNTIYF; v_call: TRBV5-1; j_call: TRBJ1-3; clone_size: NA; d_call: NA
cdr3_nt: TGTGCCAGCAGCCGACCTAGCGGGGGGGTCGGGACAGATACGCAGTATTTT; cdr3_aa: CASSRPSGGVGTDTQYF; v_call: TRBV11-3; j_call: TRBJ2-3; clone_size: NA; d_call: TRBD2
cdr3_nt: TGTGCCAGCACCCCGGGGGGAGGCCACTACGAGCAGTACTTC; cdr3_aa: CASTPGGGHYEQYF; v_call: TRBV28; j_call: TRBJ2-7; clone_size: NA; d_call: TRBD2
cdr3_nt: TGTGCCAGCAGCCAAGCTGGCAGGGCTCAAGAGACCCAGTACTTC; cdr3_aa: CASSQAGRAQETQYF; v_call: TRBV11-3; j_call: TRBJ2-5; clone_size: NA; d_call: NA
cdr3_nt: TGTGCCAGCAGTGGTCCGACAGGGCAATATGGCTACACCTTC; cdr3_aa: CASSGPTGQYGYTF; v_call: TRBV6-8; j_call: TRBJ1-2; clone_size: NA; d_call: TRBD1
cdr3_nt: TGTGCCAGTAGTACTAAAAAGACCTATAGCAATCAGCCCCAGCATTTT; cdr3_aa: CASSTKKTYSNQPQHF; v_call: TRBV19; j_call: TRBJ1-5; clone_size: NA; d_call: NA
cdr3_nt: TGCGCCAGCAGCCCCCGGGGGGGGGACTACTCTGGAAACACCATATATTTT; cdr3_aa: CASSPRGGDYSGNTIYF; v_call: TRBV1; j_call: TRBJ1-3; clone_size: NA; d_call: NA
cdr3_nt: TGCGCCAGCAGCCCCTGGGACAGCACTACGGAGACCCAGTACTTC; cdr3_aa: CASSPWDSTTETQYF; v_call: TRBV23-1; j_call: TRBJ2-5; clone_size: NA; d_call: TRBD1
cdr3_nt: TGTGCCTGGAGTGTAGCTGGCACTGAAGCTTTCTTT; cdr3_aa: CAWSVAGTEAFF; v_call: TRBV30; j_call: TRBJ1-1; clone_size: NA; d_call: NA
cdr3_nt: TGTGCCAGCTCACCGCGGGGGGCGGTGTCTGAAGCTTTCTTT; cdr3_aa: CASSPRGAVSEAFF; v_call: TRBV18; j_call: TRBJ1-1; clone_size: NA; d_call: NA
cdr3_nt: TGTGCCAGCAGTTACATCGCGACAGTTCGCAACACTGAAGCTTTCTTT; cdr3_aa: CASSYIATVRNTEAFF; v_call: TRBV6-8; j_call: TRBJ1-1; clone_size: few; d_call: NA
cdr3_nt: TGTGCCAGCAGTCTCGACAGGGGAGGGTACTATGGCTACACCTTC; cdr3_aa: CASSLDRGGYYGYTF; v_call: TRBV6-8; j_call: TRBJ1-2; clone_size: NA; d_call: TRBD1
cdr3_nt: TGTGCCAGCAGTCGACTCGGTTTACCCCTCCACTTT; cdr3_aa: CASSRLGLPLHF; v_call: TRBV6-8; j_call: TRBJ1-6; clone_size: NA; d_call: NA
cdr3_nt: TGCAGCGCCGCCGGGACAGTTAACACAGATACGCAGTATTTT; cdr3_aa: CSAAGTVNTDTQYF; v_call: TRBV29-1; j_call: TRBJ2-3; clone_size: NA; d_call: TRBD1
cdr3_nt: TGTGCCAGCAGCTCCCCGTGGGCCCAGAACACTGAAGCTTTCTTT; cdr3_aa: CASSSPWAQNTEAFF; v_call: TRBV6-8; j_call: TRBJ1-1; clone_size: NA; d_call: NA
cdr3_nt: TGTGCCAGCTCCTCCGCTAGCTCCTACAATGAGCAGTTCTTC; cdr3_aa: CASSSASSYNEQFF; v_call: TRBV18; j_call: TRBJ2-1; clone_size: NA; d_call: NA
cdr3_nt: TGTGCCAGCAGCGAAGCTTATATGAACACTGAAGCTTTCTTT; cdr3_aa: CASSEAYMNTEAFF; v_call: TRBV11-3; j_call: TRBJ1-1; clone_size: once; d_call: NA
cdr3_nt: TGTGCCAGCAGGAGGGGGCAGGGGGGCTATGGCTACACCTTC; cdr3_aa: CASRRGQGGYGYTF; v_call: TRBV6-8; j_call: TRBJ1-2; clone_size: NA; d_call: TRBD1
cdr3_nt: TGTGCCAGCAGCTTCGAACACCGCACGGCTGAAGCTTTCTTT; cdr3_aa: CASSFEHRTAEAFF; v_call: TRBV11-3; j_call: TRBJ1-1; clone_size: NA; d_call: NA
cdr3_nt: TGTGCCAGCAGTTCAACTCCACAGGGGGCAGGCGGCTACACCTTC; cdr3_aa: CASSSTPQGAGGYTF; v_call: TRBV28; j_call: TRBJ1-2; clone_size: NA; d_call: TRBD1
cdr3_nt: TGTGCCAGCTCATCCCCGGACAGGGGAGGGAGCGAAAAACTGTTTTTT; cdr3_aa: CASSSPDRGGSEKLFF; v_call: TRBV18; j_call: TRBJ1-4; clone_size: NA; d_call: TRBD1
cdr3_nt: TGCGCCAGCTCCTCTGGGACAGCCGAGACCCAGTACTTC; cdr3_aa: CASSSGTAETQYF; v_call: TRBV23-1; j_call: TRBJ2-5; clone_size: NA; d_call: TRBD1
cdr3_nt: TGCGCCAGCAGCTTGGGTCAGGACAGGGTTAGCGAGCAGTACTTC; cdr3_aa: CASSLGQDRVSEQYF; v_call: TRBV5-1; j_call: TRBJ2-7; clone_size: NA; d_call: TRBD1
cdr3_nt: TGTGCCAGCAGAAAATTGAGCGGGGGGGCTTACAATGAGCAGTTCTTC; cdr3_aa: CASRKLSGGAYNEQFF; v_call: TRBV6-8; j_call: TRBJ2-1; clone_size: NA; d_call: TRBD2